The rows below give T cell receptor beta chains drawn from one sample of a study of blood T cell repertoires in COVID-19. Only in-frame clones appear in the TCRdb table, and some are missing; sequencing was by immunoSEQ multiplex PCR. The data show 150,000 to 200,000 clones, about 91% seen once. Sequencing was done on a sample of PBMCs or T cells enriched from blood (not recorded which). The receptors stem from a woman between 40 and 55 years old with acute COVID-19. CDR3s include the opening cysteine and the closing phenylalanine or tryptophan. Not all rows give a size; the values are once, few, many and, for expanded clones, a class.

V	size	J	CDR3
TRBV19	once	TRBJ1-1	CASRLGPPNTEAFF
TRBV5-1	few	TRBJ2-7	CASSLARGASEQYF
TRBV15	once	TRBJ2-3	CATSRGRGVTTDTQYF
TRBV30	NA	TRBJ2-3	CAWSRTSGGAGDSTDTQYF
TRBV27	once	TRBJ1-4	CASSLASGTALGKLFF
TRBV5-6	NA	TRBJ2-1	CASSSLGVAGVPYNEQFF
TRBV28	NA	TRBJ1-1	CASTDARVTEAFF
TRBV7-6	NA	TRBJ2-6	CASSLQPDRSGANVLTF
TRBV2	NA	TRBJ2-5	CASSWGQEETQYF
TRBV28	NA	TRBJ1-5	CASSRERRDNHQPQHF
TRBV2	NA	TRBJ1-4	CASSEATNREIF
TRBV7-3	NA	TRBJ1-5	CASDQDHWTASNQPQHF
TRBV20-1	NA	TRBJ1-2	CSANGRGGYTF
TRBV10-1	NA	TRBJ1-5	CASTDRGTFDQPQHF
TRBV11-1	NA	TRBJ2-1	CASSPSGQEQFF
TRBV5-1	NA	TRBJ2-5	CASSLVPSGGNQETQYF
TRBV10-3	NA	TRBJ2-7	CAISDASILGYEQYF
TRBV2	once	TRBJ1-5	CASSRDRTSNQPQHF
TRBV18	NA	TRBJ1-5	CASSVSGTDSNQPQHF
TRBV27	NA	TRBJ2-1	CASSPGTLYNEQFF
TRBV7-9	NA	TRBJ1-3	CASSLGSVMHSGNTIYF
TRBV5-1	NA	TRBJ1-2	CASSLDGASGYTF
TRBV5-1	NA	TRBJ2-3	CASSLSTDTQYF
TRBV5-1	NA	TRBJ1-2	CASSLARTDYGYTF
TRBV2	NA	TRBJ2-2	CASSGGGTGELFF
TRBV7-2	NA	TRBJ2-2	CASSFRSGRDTGELFF
TRBV11-3	NA	TRBJ2-5	CASSLHSSGETQYF
TRBV4-2	NA	TRBJ2-1	CASSQDPAGVYNEQFF
TRBV20-1	NA	TRBJ2-2	CSASGAGRENTGELFF
TRBV27	NA	TRBJ2-3	CASSSPRGPTDTQYF
TRBV6-5	NA	TRBJ1-6	CASSTGTDSPLHF